These 29 T cell receptor beta chains were all obtained from the same sample, sequenced in a study of shared clonotypes between healthy human individuals. Clones were sequenced by immunoSEQ multiplex PCR, and TCRdb holds only the in-frame ones, with some missing. The sample yields roughly 1,000,000 clones, around 78% seen once. Sequenced: memory CD4+ T cells from PBMCs. Regarding subset: CD45RA-negative fraction. The receptors originated from a young man in good health. Some clones in this sample may be carry-over from other donors' samples.

The V gene is TRBV4-1, the J gene TRBJ2-5, with 9 bases that match TRBD1. The V and J ends lost 0 bases and 5 bases, in that order; junction bases with no gene match: 4. Germline-derived CDR1 and CDR2 are MGHRA and YSYEKL. CDR3 length equals 15 residues. The CDR3 bases are TGCGCCAGCAGCCAAGAAATACAGGGGGCTGAGACCCAGTACTTC. Translation gives CASSQEIQGAETQYF.

As concerns this clone: Given a much more abundant clone one base away, this may be a read error. Other nucleotide sequences in the sample specify the same CDR3. The rearrangement joins TRBV28 to TRBJ1-4; 8 bases are a match to TRBD1. Germline CDR1 and CDR2: MDHEN and SYDVKM. CDR3 length: 15 amino acids. CDR3 loop: CASSLQGATNEKLFF. DNA of the CDR3: TGTGCCAGCAGTTTACAGGGGGCAACTAATGAAAAGCTGTTTTTT.

The chain carries TRBV4-1 and TRBJ2-5; maybe TRBD1 (5 bases). Germline lookup yields CDR1 MGHRA and CDR2 YSYEKL. Trimming stripped 0 bases from V and 0 bases from J, with 11 bases between. This CDR3 contains 16 residues. The CDR3 loop is CASSQDVAGYQETQYF. CDR3 coding DNA: TGCGCCAGCAGCCAAGATGTGGCAGGGTACCAAGAGACCCAGTACTTC.

V usage is TRBV30 and J usage is TRBJ2-2; TRBD1 is a possible D gene (5 bases). In germline, CDR1 is GTSNPN, CDR2 SVGIG (reference sequence). V dropped 5 bases and J dropped 1 base, with 11 bases sitting between them. This CDR3 region has 14 residues. CDR3 nucleotides: TGTGCCTGGGTACCCAGGGAGAACACCGGGGAGCTGTTTTTT. Its translation: CAWVPRENTGELFF.

The V gene is TRBV7-3, the J gene TRBJ2-7; weak D call: TRBD1 (7 bases). The CDR3 is made up of 14 amino acids. The V and J ends lost 3 bases and 4 bases respectively, with 13 bases between them. Germline CDR1 and CDR2: SGHTA and FQGTGA. CDR3 bases: TGTGCCAGCAGCTTGCAGGGGGGTCCATACGAGCAGTACTTC. Protein sequence: CASSLQGGPYEQYF.

V is TRBV2 and J is TRBJ2-3, with D maybe TRBD1 (6 bases). CDR3 length: 13 amino acids. Germline V gene lookup returns CDR1 SNHLY and CDR2 FYNNEI. Trimming stripped 5 bases from V and 3 bases from J, with 9 bases between. The CDR3 is CASSQGLTDTQYF. In DNA form, the CDR3 reads TGTGCCAGCAGTCAGGGGCTAACAGATACGCAGTATTTT. Supplemented by reference TRBV2 and TRBJ2-3, the full variable domain reads EPEVTQTPSHQVTQMGQEVILRCVPISNHLYFYWYRQILGQKVEFLVSFYNNEISEKSEIFDDQFSVERPDGSNFTLKIRSTKLEDSAMYFCASSQGLTDTQYFGPGTRLTVL.

This rearrangement joins TRBV5-1 to TRBJ2-7, with 8 bases matching TRBD2. Germline V gives CDR1 SGHRS, CDR2 YFSETQ. The ends lost 4 bases at V and 3 bases at J; junction bases unmatched: 9. The CDR3 is made up of 15 amino acids. For the CDR3, the DNA is TGCGCCAGCAGCCACGGGAGGGAGGGCTTCTACGAGCAGTACTTC. It codes for CASSHGREGFYEQYF.

CDR3 region: CASSLEGLYGNTIYF. In DNA form, the CDR3 reads TGTGCCAGCAGCTTAGAAGGTCTATATGGAAACACCATATATTTT. The chain recombines TRBV7-9 with TRBJ1-3, with D hard to call. Germline V gene lookup returns CDR1 SEHNR and CDR2 FQNEAQ (reference sequence). Trimming stripped 1 base from V and 3 bases from J, with 10 bases between. The CDR3 runs to 15 residues.

This chain joins TRBV27 and TRBJ1-4; D is uncertain. Trimming pared 9 bases from V and 3 bases from J, leaving 14 bases between. Germline CDR1 is MNHEY and CDR2 is SMNVEV (reference sequence). The CDR3 extends over 14 amino acids. CDR3 nucleotides: TGTGCCAGTTCACTGATGGGAGCTAATGAAAAACTGTTTTTT. This encodes CASSLMGANEKLFF.

V gene TRBV7-9 combines with J gene TRBJ1-5, with D possibly being TRBD1 (5 bases). V was pared by 4 bases and J by 5 bases, with 12 bases between. This CDR3 comprises 14 residues. CDR1 and CDR2 from the germline V gene are SEHNR and FQNEAQ (reference sequence). The CDR3 coding sequence is TGTGCCAGCAGCTCGCAGGGTTTCGATCAGCCCCAGCATTTT. It specifies CASSSQGFDQPQHF.

V gene TRBV28 combines with J gene TRBJ2-1, with TRBD2 matching 9 bases. The CDR3 contains 15 residues. V was pared by 1 base and J by 6 bases, with 4 bases of the junction left unmatched. Germline assignment: CDR1 MDHEN and CDR2 SYDVKM. CDR3 amino acids: CASSLSREGRNEQFF. CDR3 sequence (DNA): TGTGCCAGCAGTTTATCGCGGGAGGGCCGCAATGAGCAGTTCTTC. Combining the CDR3 with reference TRBV28 and TRBJ2-1 gives the whole variable domain DVKVTQSSRYLVKRTGEKVFLECVQDMDHENMFWYRQDPGLGLRLIYFSYDVKMKEKGDIPEGYSVSREKKERFSLILESASTNQTSMYLCASSLSREGRNEQFFGPGTRLTVL.

This clone was found once. The chain recombines TRBV5-5 with TRBJ2-7, with 15 bases fitting TRBD2. This CDR3 has 17 residues. With 4 bases clipped from V and 7 bases from J, the junction kept 12 bases outside the gene matches. Germline V gives CDR1 SGHKS, CDR2 YYEKEE (reference sequence). The CDR3 is CASSPTNPGLAGGEQYF. In nucleotides, the CDR3 is TGTGCCAGCAGCCCAACTAATCCGGGACTAGCGGGAGGAGAGCAGTACTTC. The full variable domain, completed using reference TRBV5-5 and TRBJ2-7, is DAGVTQSPTHLIKTRGQQVTLRCSPISGHKSVSWYQQVLGQGPQFIFQYYEKEERGRGNFPDRFSARQFPNYSSELNVNALLLGDSALYLCASSPTNPGLAGGEQYFGPGTRLTVT.

This clone was detected once. The rearrangement links TRBV13 to TRBJ2-3; D tentatively reads TRBD1 or TRBD2 (5 bases each). V gave up 1 base and J gave up 4 bases, with 9 bases separating them. CDR3 length: 14 amino acids. Germline CDR1 and CDR2: PRHDT and FYEKMQ (reference sequence). The CDR3 DNA reads TGTGCCAGCAGCTTAGAGCAGGGAGCAGATACGCAGTATTTT. Translation gives CASSLEQGADTQYF.

The CDR3 reads CASSRDYEQYF. As DNA, the CDR3 is TGTGCCAGCAGCCGGGACTACGAGCAGTACTTC. The chain is built from TRBV7-2 and TRBJ2-7, with D possibly matching TRBD2 (5 bases). Looked up from germline, CDR1 is SGHTA and CDR2 is FQGNSA. The V and J ends lost 5 bases and 3 bases respectively, with 5 bases between them. The CDR3 runs 11 residues.

The chain recombines TRBV7-2 with TRBJ1-4, with a weak D call TRBD1 (6 bases). The germline V gene has CDR1 SGHTA and CDR2 FQGNSA. This CDR3 contains 14 residues. Trimming took off 3 bases at V and 5 bases at J, with 10 bases between the two ends. CDR3 in amino acids: CASSLAGVNEKLFF. For the CDR3, the DNA is TGTGCCAGCAGCTTGGCAGGGGTGAATGAAAAACTGTTTTTT. The whole variable domain, filled in from reference TRBV7-2 and TRBJ1-4, reads GAGVSQSPSNKVTEKGKDVELRCDPISGHTALYWYRQSLGQGLEFLIYFQGNSAPDKSGLPSDRFSAERTGGSVSTLTIQRTQQEDSAVYLCASSLAGVNEKLFFGSGTQLSVL.

The V and J genes are TRBV6-6 and TRBJ2-3, with D possibly matching TRBD2 (6 bases). The germline V and J ends were trimmed by 8 bases and 1 base, with 13 bases remaining between them. This CDR3 is 14 amino acids long. Germline CDR1 MNHNY, CDR2 SVGAGI (reference sequence). The CDR3 is CASGGWGGTDTQYF. DNA for the CDR3: TGTGCCAGCGGGGGGTGGGGTGGCACAGATACGCAGTATTTT.

The chain is built from TRBV27 and TRBJ2-3; the D is unclear. The CDR3 is made up of 14 amino acids. Germline V lookup: CDR1 MNHEY, CDR2 SMNVEV (reference sequence). The V end was cut by 1 base, the J end by 1 base, with 6 bases between. The chain's CDR3 is CASSLFRGTDTQYF. Written as DNA, the CDR3 is TGTGCCAGCAGTTTATTCCGAGGCACAGATACGCAGTATTTT.

The chain has TRBV5-6 and TRBJ2-7, with 8 bases lining up with TRBD1. Germline lookup yields CDR1 SGHDT and CDR2 YYEEEE. CDR3 length: 15 residues. Losses at the gene ends were 6 bases for V and 3 bases for J; bases not matched to a gene: 11. The CDR3 reads CASTSPSRGLYEQYF. The CDR3 DNA reads as TGTGCCAGCACCTCTCCGTCCAGGGGGCTCTACGAGCAGTACTTC.

The rearrangement joins TRBV4-2 to TRBJ2-2; D call uncertain. CDR1 and CDR2 (germline): LGHNA, YNFKEQ. Trimming shortened V by 0 bases and J by 4 bases, and 9 bases separated the two germline ends. The CDR3 contains 15 residues. CDR3: CASSQDPGFTGELFF. The CDR3 coding sequence is TGTGCCAGCAGCCAAGATCCTGGGTTCACCGGGGAGCTGTTTTTT.

The chain uses TRBV5-4 and TRBJ2-5; D ambiguous. The CDR3 is 14 amino acids. V was trimmed by 1 base and J by 2 bases, leaving 9 bases between them. In germline, CDR1 is SGHNT, CDR2 YYREEE (reference sequence). The CDR3 region is CASSLPETQETQYF. CDR3 in DNA: TGTGCCAGCAGCTTGCCGGAGACTCAAGAGACCCAGTACTTC.

This clone was seen only a few times. This sequence joins TRBV28 and TRBJ1-5; D remains ambiguous. The germline CDR1 and CDR2 sequences are MDHEN and SYDVKM. The ends were cut back, 11 bases at V and 1 base at J, with 12 bases in the middle. CDR3 length: 13 amino acids. CDR3 nucleotide sequence: TGTGCCCTCGGGTTGGTGAGCAATCAGCCCCAGCATTTT. Translating gives CALGLVSNQPQHF.

On this clone itself: This same CDR3 is encoded by further DNA sequences in the sample. The chain uses TRBV5-1 and TRBJ1-4; 7 bases are a match to TRBD1. Germline lookup yields CDR1 SGHRS and CDR2 YFSETQ. The trim removed 4 bases at V and 7 bases at J, leaving 4 bases unmatched. The length of the CDR3 is 13 residues. This CDR3 reads CASSPRQGEKLFF. CDR3 DNA sequence: TGCGCCAGCAGCCCTAGACAGGGTGAAAAACTGTTTTTT.

The chain uses TRBV7-8 and TRBJ2-7, with 13 bases fitting TRBD2. Trimming removed 5 bases from V and 1 base from J; junction bases left unmatched: 8. The germline V gene has CDR1 SGHVS and CDR2 FQNEAQ. CDR3 length: 17 amino acids. CDR3 sequence reads: CASSRNGGLAGSYEQYF. In DNA, the CDR3 is TGTGCCAGCAGCCGCAACGGGGGACTAGCGGGGTCCTACGAGCAGTACTTC.

The chain couples TRBV6-5 to TRBJ1-2; D remains unclear. This CDR3 region has 14 residues. Germline V gene sequence: CDR1 MNHEY, CDR2 SVGAGI. The germline V and J ends were trimmed by 5 bases and 8 bases, with 18 bases remaining between them. CDR3 amino acids: CASSPDMAPGGYTF. Written as DNA, the CDR3 is TGTGCCAGCAGTCCGGATATGGCCCCGGGAGGCTACACCTTC.

A remark on this clone: This sample includes further DNA sequences coding for the same CDR3. This rearrangement joins TRBV5-1 to TRBJ2-3, with D unclear. This CDR3 is 13 amino acids long. Trimming pared 3 bases from V and 0 bases from J, leaving 5 bases between. Germline V gene sequence: CDR1 SGHRS, CDR2 YFSETQ. CDR3 sequence: CASSSPSTDTQYF. DNA for the CDR3: TGCGCCAGCAGCTCCCCTAGCACAGATACGCAGTATTTT.

The CDR3 loop is CASSRGMGGRTDTQYF. DNA for the CDR3: TGCGCCAGCAGCCGGGGTATGGGCGGACGCACAGATACGCAGTATTTT. This rearrangement joins TRBV4-3 to TRBJ2-3; D ambiguous. V gave up 4 bases and J gave up 1 base, with 15 bases separating them. This CDR3 has 16 residues. CDR1 and CDR2 (germline): LGHNA, YSLEER.

A few counts support this clone. The genes are TRBV29-1 and TRBJ1-1; no clear D gene. V was trimmed by 5 bases and J by 8 bases, leaving 12 bases between them. Germline CDR1 SQVTM, CDR2 ANQGSEA. The CDR3 has 11 amino acids. CDR3 residues: CSVLAYSEAFF. CDR3 nucleotide sequence: TGCAGCGTTCTGGCCTATTCCGAAGCTTTCTTT.

V gene TRBV7-2 combines with J gene TRBJ1-2; possible D gene TRBD1, 6 bases. Trimming shortened V by 5 bases and J by 5 bases, and 12 bases separated the two germline ends. The CDR3 totals 13 residues. Germline V gene data show CDR1 as SGHTA and CDR2 as FQGNSA. CDR3 sequence reads: CASSKPGEYGYTF. CDR3 DNA sequence: TGTGCCAGCAGCAAACCAGGGGAATATGGCTACACCTTC.

This clone was seen more than once but under ten times. The chain is built from TRBV10-3 and TRBJ2-6; D possibly corresponds to TRBD1 (6 bases). Trimming left V 11 bases short and J 3 bases short, with 17 bases between. CDR1 is ENHRY, CDR2 SYGVKD, per germline. The CDR3 consists of 15 residues. CDR3 bases: TGTGCCTCAGGGGTCGGGGTAGGTGGGGCCAACGTCCTGACTTTC. It translates to CASGVGVGGANVLTF.